What follows are 29 T cell receptor beta chains derived from one specimen sequenced in a study of T cell changes during pregnancy in multiple sclerosis (dated by TCRdb to about 2019). Libraries were prepared through the immunoSEQ multiplex PCR assay. TCRdb carries this immuneACCESS record with in-frame sequences only. Its versions omit some clonotypes, under half of them owing to an unresolved V gene in the studies checked, with the rest unexplained. A total of about 59,000 clones appear in this sample, over 90% of them only once. The top ten constitute 2.6% of the sample. This specimen consisted of CD8+ T cells from peripheral blood mononuclear cells, obtained in the third trimester of pregnancy. These receptors were obtained from a female donor with multiple sclerosis, enrolled in a pregnancy study.

The rearrangement links TRBV30 to TRBJ1-3; the D is unclear. The CDR3 spans 12 residues. Germline CDR1 is GTSNPN and CDR2 is SVGIG (reference sequence). V was clipped by 4 bases and J by 4 bases, with 8 bases between them. The chain's CDR3 is CAWTVEGNTIYF. The CDR3 nucleotides read TGTGCCTGGACCGTCGAGGGAAACACCATATATTTT.

This clone was observed once. The chain employs TRBV11-2 and TRBJ1-3; possible D gene TRBD1, 6 bases. Per the germline V gene, CDR1 is SGHAT and CDR2 is FQNNGV. The CDR3 has 14 residues. V lost 5 bases and J 2 bases, leaving 10 bases between the germline ends. CDR3 in DNA: TGTGCCAGCAGCGTCAGGGGTGCTGGAAACACCATATATTTT. Amino acids: CASSVRGAGNTIYF.

This clone has just one count. The chain combines TRBV7-6 with TRBJ1-1, with D possibly matching TRBD1 (6 bases). V lost 3 bases and J lost 0, with 11 bases in between. Germline V gene lookup returns CDR1 SGHVS and CDR2 FNYEAQ. This CDR3 region has 15 residues. CDR3 sequence (DNA): TGTGCCAGCAGCTTGGGGACAAACATGAACACTGAAGCTTTCTTT. Translated, it gives CASSLGTNMNTEAFF. The variable domain in full, completed from reference TRBV7-6 and TRBJ1-1, reads GAGVSQSPRYKVTKRGQDVALRCDPISGHVSLYWYRQALGQGPEFLTYFNYEAQQDKSGLPNDRFSAERPEGSISTLTIQRTEQRDSAMYRCASSLGTNMNTEAFFGQGTRLTVV.

This chain connects TRBV6-5 to TRBJ2-7; TRBD1 matches 7 bases. Trimming removed 4 bases from V and 6 bases from J; junction bases left unmatched: 12. The CDR3 extends over 15 amino acids. Germline assignment: CDR1 MNHEY and CDR2 SVGAGI. CDR3 sequence (DNA): TGTGCCAGCAGTTCCCAACCGACAGGGACGTTCGAGCAGTACTTC. It codes for CASSSQPTGTFEQYF.

This chain links TRBV7-9 with TRBJ2-7; the match to TRBD1 covers 7 bases. V shed 1 base and J 5 bases; nucleotides not matched to a gene: 8. The CDR3 sequence is 15 residues long. Germline assignment: CDR1 SEHNR and CDR2 FQNEAQ (reference sequence). The DNA of the CDR3 is TGTGCCAGCAGCTTAGTGACAGGGTATCTACACGAGCAGTACTTC. It is translated as CASSLVTGYLHEQYF.

The rearrangement links TRBV2 to TRBJ2-2; 12 bases fit TRBD2. The CDR3 totals 14 residues. J lost 8 bases, V lost 11 bases, and 9 bases had no gene match. Germline values: CDR1 SNHLY, CDR2 FYNNEI. The CDR3 here is CAGSSGRAPGELFF. The DNA of the CDR3 is TGTGCCGGGTCTAGCGGGAGGGCCCCGGGGGAGCTGTTTTTT.

The chain combines TRBV9 with TRBJ2-2, with 12 positions matching TRBD1. This CDR3 has 16 residues. V trimming: 3 bases; J trimming: 4 bases; junction bases outside the gene matches: 4. Germline V lookup: CDR1 SGDLS, CDR2 YYNGEE. CDR3 residues: CASSGGQGAVTGELFF. The DNA for the CDR3 is TGTGCCAGCAGCGGGGGACAGGGGGCGGTCACCGGGGAGCTGTTTTTT.

The V call is TRBV10-2, the J call TRBJ2-3; the match to TRBD2 covers 11 bases. The CDR3 runs to 17 residues. Trimming cost V 2 bases and J 8 bases; bases outside gene matches: 12. Germline assignment: CDR1 WSHSY and CDR2 SAAADI. CDR3 residues: CASSEILAGGPQATQYF. The CDR3 DNA follows: TGCGCCAGCAGTGAGATCCTAGCGGGAGGTCCTCAAGCTACGCAGTATTTT.

The chain combines TRBV19 with TRBJ2-2, with TRBD2 matching 7 bases. The CDR3 is 14 residues long. The trim removed 0 bases at V and 6 bases at J, leaving 1 base unmatched. Germline CDR1 is LNHDA and CDR2 is SQIVND (reference sequence). Written as DNA, the CDR3 is TGTGCCAGTAGTATAGATGGGGGGGCCGGGGAGCTGTTTTTT. It specifies CASSIDGGAGELFF.

The chain carries TRBV13 and TRBJ2-5; D is ambiguous. Germline V CDR1 and CDR2: PRHDT, FYEKMQ (reference sequence). This CDR3 has 15 residues. The ends were cut back, 1 base at V and 0 bases at J, with 9 bases in the middle. CDR3: CASSLAEKYQETQYF. The CDR3 nucleotides read TGTGCCAGCAGCTTAGCGGAGAAGTACCAAGAGACCCAGTACTTC. Supplemented by reference TRBV13 and TRBJ2-5, the full variable domain reads AAGVIQSPRHLIKEKRETATLKCYPIPRHDTVYWYQQGPGQDPQFLISFYEKMQSDKGSIPDRFSAQQFSDYHSELNMSSLELGDSALYFCASSLAEKYQETQYFGPGTRLLVL.

The J gene is TRBJ2-1, the V gene TRBV18; D perhaps matches TRBD2 (6 bases). The CDR3 is 12 amino acids. CDR1 and CDR2 (germline): KGHSH, LQKENI. Trimming removed 4 bases from V and 8 bases from J, with 9 bases in between. CDR3 loop: CASSLRGYEQFF. The CDR3 DNA reads TGTGCCAGCTCACTCCGGGGGTATGAGCAGTTCTTC.

The chain links TRBV13 to TRBJ1-4, with D hard to call. CDR3 length: 14 residues. From germline, CDR1 is PRHDT and CDR2 FYEKMQ (reference sequence). V was clipped by 2 bases and J by 7 bases, with 11 bases between them. CDR3 in DNA: TGTGCCAGCAGCTTAAGGGCAGAGGGTGAAAAACTGTTTTTT. Protein: CASSLRAEGEKLFF.

The chain has TRBV4-3 and TRBJ2-7; the match to TRBD1 covers 8 bases. Trimming took 4 bases from V and 4 from J; bases not matched to a gene: 21. CDR1 and CDR2 (germline): LGHNA, YSLEER. The CDR3 spans 19 residues. Written as DNA, the CDR3 is TGCGCCAGCAGCCCCAAGATTGGGAACAGGGGGAAATTGCGGTACGAGCAGTACTTC. Translation: CASSPKIGNRGKLRYEQYF.

The sample holds one count of this clone. The J gene is TRBJ1-4, the V gene TRBV7-8; D is perhaps TRBD1 (5 bases). Trimming cost V 1 base and J 7 bases, with 10 bases left between them. This CDR3 region has 14 residues. Looked up from germline, CDR1 is SGHVS and CDR2 is FQNEAQ. CDR3 nucleotide sequence: TGTGCCAGCAGCTTAGGGGGCCTGGGTGAAAAACTGTTTTTT. Its translation is CASSLGGLGEKLFF. The full variable domain, rest sourced from reference TRBV7-8 and TRBJ1-4, is GAGVSQSPRYKVAKRGQDVALRCDPISGHVSLFWYQQALGQGPEFLTYFQNEAQLDKSGLPSDRFFAERPEGSVSTLKIQRTQQEDSAVYLCASSLGGLGEKLFFGSGTQLSVL.

The gene calls are TRBV29-1 and TRBJ2-1, with 11 bases aligning to TRBD2. This CDR3 spans 17 amino acids. J lost 5 bases, V lost 4 bases, and 13 bases had no gene match. Looked up from germline, CDR1 is SQVTM and CDR2 is ANQGSEA. The CDR3 spells CSVGRGLGTSGNNEQFF. The CDR3 DNA is TGCAGCGTTGGCCGGGGCCTCGGGACTAGCGGAAACAATGAGCAGTTCTTC.

This rearrangement joins TRBV5-1 to TRBJ2-1; no clear D. Germline V gene sequence: CDR1 SGHRS, CDR2 YFSETQ. V shed 0 bases and J shed 0 bases, with 7 bases lying between them. The CDR3 runs to 15 residues. The CDR3 sequence is CASSLEQSSYNEQFF. The CDR3 coding sequence is TGCGCCAGCAGCTTGGAACAGAGCTCCTACAATGAGCAGTTCTTC. Filled out from reference TRBV5-1 and TRBJ2-1, the complete variable domain reads KAGVTQTPRYLIKTRGQQVTLSCSPISGHRSVSWYQQTPGQGLQFLFEYFSETQRNKGNFPGRFSGRQFSNSRSEMNVSTLELGDSALYLCASSLEQSSYNEQFFGPGTRLTVL.

The V call is TRBV4-1, the J call TRBJ1-2; D might be TRBD1 (5 bases). In germline, CDR1 is MGHRA, CDR2 YSYEKL. This CDR3 spans 15 amino acids. Trimming pared 3 bases from V and 4 bases from J, leaving 15 bases between. This CDR3 reads CASSQTTGGVYGYTF. For the CDR3, the DNA is TGCGCCAGCAGCCAGACAACGGGGGGGGTCTATGGCTACACCTTC.

This clone is a singleton in its sample. The chain has TRBV19 and TRBJ2-7; 9 positions match TRBD2. Germline V gene lookup returns CDR1 LNHDA and CDR2 SQIVND (reference sequence). This CDR3 is 15 amino acids long. The junction had 6 bases not matched to a gene; V was cut back by 3 bases and J by 3 bases. The DNA for the CDR3 is TGTGCCAGTAGTATGGGTAGCGGGAGATTCTACGAGCAGTACTTC. It codes for CASSMGSGRFYEQYF.

This sequence joins TRBV9 and TRBJ1-1; D call uncertain. The CDR3 has 15 residues. The V and J ends lost 0 bases and 0 bases respectively, with 9 bases between them. The germline V gene encodes CDR1 SGDLS and CDR2 YYNGEE. The CDR3 DNA is TGTGCCAGCAGCGTAGTGGCAGACATGAACACTGAAGCTTTCTTT. Amino acid sequence: CASSVVADMNTEAFF.

This chain uses TRBV5-4 with TRBJ2-2, with 13 bases lining up with TRBD2. CDR1 is SGHNT and CDR2 is YYREEE in the germline V gene (reference sequence). The V and J ends lost 4 bases and 6 bases, in that order; junction bases with no gene match: 6. The CDR3 is 16 amino acids. CDR3 loop: CASSGTSGRAAGELFF. The CDR3 bases are TGTGCCAGCAGCGGCACTAGCGGGAGGGCCGCCGGGGAGCTGTTTTTT.

The chain couples TRBV4-1 to TRBJ2-1; 9 bases are shared with TRBD1. V shed 3 bases, J shed 9 bases, and the junction held 6 bases outside the gene matches. The CDR3 sequence is 14 residues long. Germline loops: CDR1 MGHRA, CDR2 YSYEKL. CDR3 region: CASSHLTGGGEQFF. The CDR3 region has the DNA TGCGCCAGCAGCCATCTCACAGGGGGCGGTGAGCAGTTCTTC.

Only one count was recorded for this clone. V is TRBV7-8 and J is TRBJ1-3; D unresolved. The CDR3 runs to 14 residues. Germline CDR1 reads SGHVS; CDR2 reads FQNEAQ. Trimming cost V 4 bases and J 1 base, with 8 bases left between them. The CDR3 region is CASSSTHSGNTIYF. CDR3 in DNA: TGTGCCAGCAGCTCGACTCATTCTGGAAACACCATATATTTT.

This clone came up a few times. CDR3 in amino acids: CASSLSVNTEAFF. The CDR3 DNA is TGTGCCAGCAGCTTATCAGTGAACACTGAAGCTTTCTTT. The chain couples TRBV13 to TRBJ1-1, with D uncertain. The CDR3 consists of 13 residues. Trimming removed 2 bases at V and 0 bases at J, with 4 bases between. Germline V gives CDR1 PRHDT, CDR2 FYEKMQ (reference sequence).

This clone showed up just once. J is TRBJ1-2 and V is TRBV7-9, with TRBD1 matching 9 bases. CDR1 is SEHNR, CDR2 FQNEAQ, per germline (reference sequence). The V segment lost 5 bases and the J segment 4 bases; nucleotides outside the gene matches: 8. The length of the CDR3 is 15 residues. The CDR3 region has the DNA TGTGCCAGCAGCCCCGGGACAGGGCTCCCCTATGGCTACACCTTC. This encodes CASSPGTGLPYGYTF.

The chain's CDR3 is CASSEQGAGNQPQHF. In nucleotides, the CDR3 is TGTGCCAGCAGCGAACAGGGGGCAGGCAATCAGCCCCAGCATTTT. J is TRBJ1-5 and V is TRBV9; 9 bases fit TRBD1. From germline, CDR1 is SGDLS and CDR2 YYNGEE. The CDR3 has 15 amino acids. V was clipped by 3 bases and J by 2 bases; unmatched bases: 3. The full variable domain, its missing parts supplied by reference TRBV9 and TRBJ1-5, is DSGVTQTPKHLITATGQRVTLRCSPRSGDLSVYWYQQSLDQGLQFLIQYYNGEERAKGNILERFSAQQFPDLHSELNLSSLELGDSALYFCASSEQGAGNQPQHFGDGTRLSIL.

V usage is TRBV28 and J usage is TRBJ1-4; D not resolved. The germline gives CDR1 MDHEN, CDR2 SYDVKM. The ends were cut back, 3 bases at V and 5 bases at J, with 16 bases in the middle. CDR3 length equals 16 residues. CDR3: CASSLSIQRSNEKLFF. The CDR3, as DNA: TGTGCCAGCAGTTTGTCCATCCAACGGAGCAATGAAAAACTGTTTTTT.

This clone appeared a single time. The chain combines TRBV6-5 with TRBJ1-2, with D possibly matching TRBD1 (5 bases). The CDR3 is 14 residues long. Trimming removed 2 bases from V and 6 bases from J, with 13 bases in between. Germline CDR1 MNHEY, CDR2 SVGAGI. CDR3 residues: CASSYTRVMDGYTF. The CDR3, as DNA: TGTGCCAGCAGTTACACCAGGGTGATGGATGGCTACACCTTC.

This clone was observed once. The rearrangement links TRBV18 to TRBJ1-1, with a possible D match to TRBD1 (6 bases). The ends were cut back, 3 bases at V and 1 base at J, with 18 bases in the middle. The CDR3 is 17 residues long. CDR1 is KGHSH, CDR2 LQKENI, per germline. The CDR3, as DNA: TGTGCCAGCTCACCGAGGGCCGGGACACCCGAGAACACTGAAGCTTTCTTT. Translating it yields CASSPRAGTPENTEAFF.

V and J are TRBV30 and TRBJ1-4; TRBD1 matches at 10 bases. From germline, CDR1 is GTSNPN and CDR2 SVGIG (reference sequence). The CDR3 sequence is 15 residues long. The trim removed 1 base at V and 6 bases at J, leaving 5 bases unmatched. This CDR3 reads CAWSEGTGDHEKLFF. In DNA, the CDR3 is TGTGCCTGGAGTGAAGGGACAGGGGATCATGAAAAACTGTTTTTT.